The 31 T cell receptor beta chains given below trace back to one sample, sequenced in a study of neurological immune-mediated disorders. TCRdb reanalysed the 5' RACE reads using MiXCR and keeps one entry per CDR3 protein. The sample has some 19,000 distinct CDR3 sequences; roughly 15% are singletons. The sample taken for sequencing was PBMCs. The receptor set was obtained from a female donor with HTLV-1-associated myelopathy (HAM/TSP).

The table lists this clonotype with many counts. The V and J genes are TRBV28 and TRBJ2-2; 9 bases align to TRBD2. CDR1 is MDHEN, CDR2 SYDVKM, per germline. With 6 bases clipped from V and 1 base from J, the junction kept 3 bases outside the gene matches. This CDR3 has 15 residues. The CDR3 loop reads CASSPTSGNTGELFF. For the CDR3, the DNA is TGTGCCAGCAGCCCGACTAGCGGGAACACCGGGGAGCTGTTTTTT.

This clonotype is judged large. This sequence joins TRBV20-1 and TRBJ2-1, with TRBD2 matching over 13 bases. CDR3 size: 15 residues. J gave up 5 bases and V 6 bases, and 7 bases lay outside the gene matches. Germline V CDR1 and CDR2: DFQATT, SNEGSKA (reference sequence). Here the CDR3 DNA reads TGCAGTGCCCTAGGGGGGACTAGCGGGAACAATGAGCAGTTCTTC. Its translation: CSALGGTSGNNEQFF.

There are many counts of this clonotype. This chain joins TRBV7-9 and TRBJ2-3, with 10 bases lining up with TRBD2. Trimming took 3 bases from V and 0 from J; bases not matched to a gene: 0. Germline values: CDR1 SEHNR, CDR2 FQNEAQ (reference sequence). There are 15 residues in the CDR3. CDR3 nucleotide sequence: TGTGCCAGCAGCTTTAGCGGGGGGAGCACAGATACGCAGTATTTT. Its translation: CASSFSGGSTDTQYF.

The table lists this clonotype with many counts. The chain links TRBV29-1 to TRBJ1-2; D is unresolved. Trimming pared 2 bases from V and 6 bases from J, leaving 7 bases between. Germline V gene data show CDR1 as SQVTM and CDR2 as ANQGSEA. The CDR3 covers 11 residues. The CDR3 is CSVESGNGYTF. In DNA, the CDR3 is TGCAGCGTTGAATCGGGGAATGGCTACACCTTC. The full variable domain, completed using reference TRBV29-1 and TRBJ1-2, is SAVISQKPSRDICQRGTSLTIQCQVDSQVTMMFWYRQQPGQSLTLIATANQGSEATYESGFVIDKFPISRPNLTFSTLTVSNMSPEDSSIYLCSVESGNGYTFGSGTRLTVV.

About this clonotype itself: The germline gene is not matched at one end of the junction; a read error may be the cause. The chain joins TRBV19 to TRBJ2-4; TRBD2 might be the D (5 bases). The CDR3 consists of 15 residues. CDR1 LNHDA and CDR2 SQIVND come from the germline V gene (reference sequence). CDR3 residues: CASSTTDTRENIQHF. CDR3 nucleotide sequence: TGTGCCAGTAGTACAACTGACACCCGGGAAAACATTCAGCACTTC.

At least ten counts were recorded for this clonotype. The chain carries TRBV24-1 and TRBJ2-1; 7 nucleotides align to TRBD2. Germline CDR1 reads KGHDR; CDR2 reads SFDVKD. The V and J ends lost 1 base and 6 bases, in that order; junction bases with no gene match: 5. This CDR3 comprises 15 residues. CDR3 nucleotide sequence: TGTGCCACCAGTGATTTCGGCGGGAGTAGCAATGAGCAGTTCTTC. It encodes CATSDFGGSSNEQFF.

In its sample, this clonotype was seen many times. The V call is TRBV20-1, the J call TRBJ1-4; no clear D gene. The length of the CDR3 is 12 residues. The V gene lost 1 base and the J gene lost 8 bases, with 8 bases spanning the gap. CDR1 is DFQATT and CDR2 is SNEGSKA in the germline V gene (reference sequence). The CDR3 region is CSARVRGEKLFF. The CDR3 nucleotides read TGCAGTGCTAGAGTCCGTGGGGAAAAACTGTTTTTT.

This clonotype was seen ten or more times. The chain uses TRBV20-1 and TRBJ1-1; 7 nucleotides line up with TRBD1. The CDR3 totals 15 residues. Germline V lookup: CDR1 DFQATT, CDR2 SNEGSKA (reference sequence). Trimming took 2 bases from V and 0 from J; bases not matched to a gene: 6. This chain's CDR3 is CSARPRTGLNTEAFF. CDR3 sequence (DNA): TGCAGTGCTAGACCCCGGACAGGTTTGAACACTGAAGCTTTCTTT.

The sample holds many counts of this clonotype. The chain joins TRBV27 to TRBJ1-5, with a tentative D call TRBD1 (5 bases). The V end was cut by 6 bases, the J end by 6 bases, with 24 bases between. Germline values: CDR1 MNHEY, CDR2 SMNVEV (reference sequence). The CDR3 loop spans 17 amino acids. The CDR3 DNA sequence: TGTGCCAGCAGACAACACGGGACGGCGACGGGGAGTCAGCCCCAGCATTTT. Residues: CASRQHGTATGSQPQHF.

This clonotype was observed many times. The rearrangement links TRBV6-6 to TRBJ1-2; D remains ambiguous. The V and J ends lost 5 bases and 7 bases respectively, with 8 bases between them. Germline CDR1 reads MNHNY; CDR2 reads SVGAGI (reference sequence). CDR3 length: 11 residues. CDR3 in DNA: TGTGCCAGCAGTACGGAACTTGGCTACACCTTC. This codes for CASSTELGYTF.

Ten or more counts support this clonotype. This chain uses TRBV20-1 with TRBJ2-2, with 8 positions matching TRBD1. With 5 bases clipped from V and 1 base from J, the junction kept 3 bases outside the gene matches. The CDR3 is 14 amino acids. Germline V gene data show CDR1 as DFQATT and CDR2 as SNEGSKA (reference sequence). Written as DNA, the CDR3 is TGCAGTGCTGACGGACAGGGGAACACCGGGGAGCTGTTTTTT. This gives the protein CSADGQGNTGELFF.

This clonotype occurred many times. The CDR3 loop is CSATPPGLGETQYF. The CDR3 DNA is TGCAGTGCTACCCCACCGGGACTAGGGGAGACCCAGTACTTC. The chain carries TRBV20-1 and TRBJ2-5, with 8 bases matching TRBD2. Germline loops: CDR1 DFQATT, CDR2 SNEGSKA (reference sequence). The CDR3 is made up of 14 amino acids. V trimming: 4 bases; J trimming: 5 bases; junction bases outside the gene matches: 9.

By share, this clonotype counts as medium-sized. This chain links TRBV3-1 with TRBJ2-6; 8 bases are a match to TRBD1. The V and J ends lost 5 bases and 2 bases, in that order; junction bases with no gene match: 8. Germline V gene sequence: CDR1 LGHDT, CDR2 YNNKEL (reference sequence). The CDR3 is 17 residues long. The CDR3 region has the DNA TGTGCCAGCAGCTTGGGGACAGGCACTCCTGGGGCCAACGTCCTGACTTTC. Residues: CASSLGTGTPGANVLTF.

The gene calls are TRBV2 and TRBJ2-7; 7 nucleotides agree with TRBD1. Germline CDR1 and CDR2: SNHLY and FYNNEI. The CDR3 is 12 residues long. The V gene end was trimmed by 10 bases and the J gene end by 1 base; junction bases not matched to a gene: 4. CDR3 sequence reads: CATRQGSYEQYF. CDR3 in DNA: TGTGCCACGCGACAGGGATCCTACGAGCAGTACTTC.

This clonotype was recorded at least ten times. This chain connects TRBV28 to TRBJ1-1; D gene uncertain. V lost 5 bases and J lost 2, with 3 bases in between. CDR1 is MDHEN and CDR2 is SYDVKM in the germline V gene. The length of the CDR3 is 11 residues. CDR3 amino acids: CASSTNTEAFF. In DNA form, the CDR3 reads TGTGCCAGCAGTACCAACACTGAAGCTTTCTTT.

This clonotype was detected many times. The genes are TRBV27 and TRBJ2-7; D might be TRBD1 (6 bases). CDR3 length: 15 residues. Germline CDR1 reads MNHEY; CDR2 reads SMNVEV (reference sequence). V lost 6 bases, J lost 0 bases, and 15 bases lay in between. CDR3 nucleotide sequence: TGTGCCAGCAGGAACAGGGCTCTCGACTCCTACGAGCAGTACTTC. It specifies CASRNRALDSYEQYF.

This clonotype has a count of ten or more. The rearrangement links TRBV28 to TRBJ1-2; 7 bases map to TRBD1. The CDR3 loop spans 13 amino acids. The germline V gene has CDR1 MDHEN and CDR2 SYDVKM. V trimming: 5 bases; J trimming: 4 bases; junction bases outside the gene matches: 4. The CDR3 reads CASSQRDSYGYTF. CDR3 in DNA: TGTGCCAGCAGTCAGAGGGACAGCTATGGCTACACCTTC.

This clonotype occurred many times. This chain uses TRBV4-2 with TRBJ2-1; possible D gene TRBD2, 6 bases. Trimming shortened V by 1 base and J by 0 bases, and 13 bases separated the two germline ends. From germline, CDR1 is LGHNA and CDR2 YNFKEQ. This CDR3 region has 17 residues. The DNA for the CDR3 is TGTGCCAGCAGCCAAGTAGGGGCGGGGAACTCCTACAATGAGCAGTTCTTC. It yields the protein CASSQVGAGNSYNEQFF.

Note on this clonotype: A much bigger clone sits one base away, suggesting this may be a read error. The chain employs TRBV3-1 and TRBJ2-1; 9 bases fit TRBD2. Germline CDR1 and CDR2: LGHDT and YNNKEL (reference sequence). This CDR3 is 14 amino acids long. V was pared by 10 bases and J by 6 bases, with 10 bases of the junction left unmatched. The CDR3 DNA reads as TGTGCCAACATGCCGGGACTAGCCGTCAATGAGCAGTTCTTC. This codes for CANMPGLAVNEQFF.

By frequency in the sample, this clonotype is medium-sized. V is TRBV27 and J is TRBJ2-1, with TRBD2 identical over 10 bases. This CDR3 spans 15 amino acids. The J segment lost 9 bases and the V segment lost 5 bases, leaving 10 bases of the junction unmatched. The V gene's germline CDR1 is MNHEY and CDR2 SMNVEV (reference sequence). This CDR3 reads CASSPPAGGPTEQFF. CDR3 nucleotide sequence: TGTGCCAGCAGTCCCCCAGCGGGAGGGCCCACTGAGCAGTTCTTC.

This clonotype has a count of ten or more. This chain connects TRBV20-1 to TRBJ2-5, with D perhaps TRBD1 (7 bases). Germline lookup yields CDR1 DFQATT and CDR2 SNEGSKA (reference sequence). The CDR3 has 14 amino acids. The V end was cut by 7 bases, the J end by 6 bases, with 21 bases between. The CDR3 DNA reads TGCAGTGGTGCTTTGGAGGGGGCGACGAAGACCCAGTACTTC. This codes for CSGALEGATKTQYF.

This clonotype was detected many times. In nucleotides, the CDR3 is TGTGCCACCAGTGAGAGGGGACTTAACACCGGGGAGCTGTTTTTT. Translating gives CATSERGLNTGELFF. The rearrangement joins TRBV24-1 to TRBJ2-2; D possibly corresponds to TRBD2 (6 bases). Germline CDR1 reads KGHDR; CDR2 reads SFDVKD. The CDR3 spans 15 residues. Trimming took 4 bases from V and 2 from J, leaving 10 bases between them.

As to this clonotype: Mismatch with germline at one junction end may stem from a read error. The chain has TRBV20-1 and TRBJ2-1, with 10 bases identical to TRBD2. Germline CDR1 DFQATT, CDR2 SNEGSKA (reference sequence). The CDR3 contains 13 residues. The CDR3: CNASGSSYNEQVF. CDR3 sequence (DNA): TGCAATGCTAGCGGGAGCTCCTACAATGAGCAGGTCTTC.

This clonotype was observed at least ten times. V gene TRBV7-2 combines with J gene TRBJ2-1; TRBD2 matches 9 bases. The germline V gene has CDR1 SGHTA and CDR2 FQGNSA. J lost 6 bases, V lost 5 bases, and 5 bases had no gene match. The CDR3 totals 14 residues. The CDR3: CASSRLAEPNEQFF. CDR3 bases: TGTGCCAGCAGCAGACTAGCGGAACCCAATGAGCAGTTCTTC.

The table lists this clonotype with many counts. The chain recombines TRBV5-1 with TRBJ2-7, with 7 bases identical to TRBD1. This CDR3 region has 15 residues. Germline-derived CDR1 and CDR2 are SGHRS and YFSETQ. V trimming: 2 bases; J trimming: 3 bases; junction bases outside the gene matches: 8. The CDR3 loop is CASSFLDRTDYEQYF. In DNA, the CDR3 is TGCGCCAGCAGCTTCTTGGACAGGACCGACTACGAGCAGTACTTC.

The V and J genes are TRBV7-9 and TRBJ2-7, with 7 bases fitting TRBD1. The CDR3 extends over 13 amino acids. CDR1 and CDR2 from the germline V gene are SEHNR and FQNEAQ (reference sequence). The ends lost 6 bases at V and 5 bases at J; junction bases unmatched: 7. CDR3 in DNA: TGTGCCAGCAGTCCTGACAGGGTTCACGAGCAGTACTTC. This gives the protein CASSPDRVHEQYF.

This clonotype counts as medium-sized. This chain uses TRBV28 with TRBJ2-2; 8 bases map to TRBD1. CDR3 length: 15 residues. Germline CDR1 MDHEN, CDR2 SYDVKM. Trimming at V came to 2 bases and at J to 3 bases, leaving 2 bases not matched to a gene. The CDR3 spells CASSLTTGDTGELFF. The CDR3 DNA reads TGTGCCAGCAGTTTAACGACAGGGGACACCGGGGAGCTGTTTTTT.

This sequence joins TRBV5-1 and TRBJ2-5; 8 bases agree with TRBD2. The CDR3 runs to 13 residues. CDR1 is SGHRS, CDR2 YFSETQ, per germline. With V trimmed by 7 bases and J by 5 bases, 7 bases remained unmatched. The CDR3 region is CASQVRGGETQYF. The CDR3 DNA follows: TGCGCCAGCCAAGTCCGGGGGGGGGAGACCCAGTACTTC. Together with reference TRBV5-1 and TRBJ2-5, the CDR3 gives the full variable domain: KAGVTQTPRYLIKTRGQQVTLSCSPISGHRSVSWYQQTPGQGLQFLFEYFSETQRNKGNFPGRFSGRQFSNSRSEMNVSTLELGDSALYLCASQVRGGETQYFGPGTRLLVL.

This clonotype was detected ten times or more. The V and J genes are TRBV20-1 and TRBJ2-1; 10 nucleotides agree with TRBD2. Per the germline V gene, CDR1 is DFQATT and CDR2 is SNEGSKA (reference sequence). The CDR3 is 13 amino acids. V trimming: 7 bases; J trimming: 2 bases; junction bases outside the gene matches: 2. CDR3 sequence: CSGTSGTYNEQFF. CDR3 sequence (DNA): TGCAGTGGCACTAGCGGGACCTACAATGAGCAGTTCTTC.

This clonotype was observed at least ten times. The V gene is TRBV20-1, the J gene TRBJ2-1; D is unresolved. Between the trimmed V and J ends, which lost 4 bases and 3 bases, there was a span of 13 bases. The germline CDR1 and CDR2 sequences are DFQATT and SNEGSKA (reference sequence). There are 14 residues in the CDR3. The CDR3 sequence: CSAKDLENYNEQFF. CDR3 nucleotide sequence: TGCAGTGCTAAGGATCTAGAGAACTACAATGAGCAGTTCTTC.

The CDR3 DNA reads as TGTGCCTGGGGACAGGGGGCGAACACTGAAGCTTTCTTT. This encodes CAWGQGANTEAFF. V is TRBV30 and J is TRBJ1-1, with TRBD1 matching over 11 bases. With V trimmed by 5 bases and J by 1 base, 0 bases remained unmatched. The CDR3 runs to 13 residues. The germline gives CDR1 GTSNPN, CDR2 SVGIG (reference sequence).